This TCR beta chain was observed in a study of T cells in Graves' hyperthyroidism and ophthalmopathy. The CDR3 is 11 residues long. In germline, CDR1 is LGHDT, CDR2 YNNKEL (reference sequence). With 6 bases removed from V and 5 bases from J, the gap between germline ends came to 7 bases. Patients between 18 and 65 years old had hyperthyroidism, newly diagnosed and lasting under 2 months. Clinical symptoms, serum thyroxine, TRAb, thyroid ultrasound and orbital computed tomography established diagnosis. PBMCs were derived from around 10 ml fresh peripheral blood. This clonotype has a count of ten or more. Regions amplified from RNA transcripts were the TCR beta CDR3 regions. HTBI primers were employed in a first-round RT-PCR of the TCR CDR3. Using its own MiXCR run on the multiplex PCR reads, TCRdb lists one record per CDR3 protein. The profile shows 90,000 to 120,000 distinct CDR3 sequences, 15% to 20% of them singletons.

What was sequenced was blood. This receptor was obtained from a woman between 45 and 60 years old with Graves' hyperthyroidism. The rearrangement links TRBV3-1 to TRBJ1-1; D is unresolved. The CDR3 region is CASRGRTEAFF. CDR3 in DNA: TGTGCCAGCAGGGGGAGGACTGAAGCTTTCTTT.